The 21 T cell receptor beta chains below come from one sample, sequenced in a study of OX40 agonist ivuxolimab in advanced cancers. Clones were sequenced by immunoSEQ multiplex PCR, and TCRdb holds only the in-frame ones, with some missing. The table lists some 40,000 clones, around 93% of them singletons. The input for sequencing was CD4+ or CD8+ T cells sorted from blood, taken in a trial of the OX40 agonist ivuxolimab. These receptor sequences come from an adult with an advanced solid tumor such as melanoma, head and neck, liver or kidney cancer.

The chain recombines TRBV28 with TRBJ2-3; 10 bases are a match to TRBD2. Germline V lookup: CDR1 MDHEN, CDR2 SYDVKM. The V segment lost 4 bases and the J segment 3 bases; nucleotides outside the gene matches: 13. The CDR3 is 18 residues long. CDR3 loop: CASSSPFLASGSTDTQYF. In nucleotides, the CDR3 is TGTGCCAGCAGTTCCCCGTTTTTGGCTAGCGGGAGTACAGATACGCAGTATTTT.

This chain uses TRBV28 with TRBJ1-1; the match to TRBD1 covers 9 bases. V lost 5 bases, J lost 4 bases, and 8 bases stayed unmatched. From germline, CDR1 is MDHEN and CDR2 SYDVKM. The CDR3 has 15 amino acids. The CDR3 region is CASSPRGTGFTEAFF. In nucleotides, the CDR3 is TGTGCCAGCAGTCCGCGTGGGACAGGGTTCACTGAAGCTTTCTTT.

This chain links TRBV7-9 with TRBJ1-4; D is possibly TRBD1 (5 bases). The CDR3 runs 13 residues. The V gene lost 5 bases and the J gene lost 5 bases, with 9 bases spanning the gap. Germline V CDR1 and CDR2: SEHNR, FQNEAQ (reference sequence). CDR3 bases: TGTGCCAGCAGCCCGGGACTGAATGAAAAACTGTTTTTT. Its translation is CASSPGLNEKLFF.

This chain joins TRBV6-6 and TRBJ2-1; D uncertain. The CDR3 consists of 11 residues. Germline assignment: CDR1 MNHNY and CDR2 SVGAGI (reference sequence). V lost 8 bases, J lost 4 bases, and 6 bases lay in between. CDR3: CASADYNEQFF. As DNA, the CDR3 is TGTGCCAGCGCGGATTACAATGAGCAGTTCTTC.

V is TRBV19 and J is TRBJ2-1; 7 bases agree with TRBD2. The V gene's germline CDR1 is LNHDA and CDR2 SQIVND (reference sequence). Trimming cost V 1 base and J 0 bases; bases outside gene matches: 9. The CDR3 has 18 amino acids. CDR3 DNA: TGTGCCAGTAGTATAGTGTCGCTAGCGGAAAGCTCCTACAATGAGCAGTTCTTC. Its translation: CASSIVSLAESSYNEQFF.

This chain uses TRBV7-3 with TRBJ2-3; no reliable D call. Trimming took 0 bases from V and 2 from J, leaving 9 bases between them. The germline gives CDR1 SGHTA, CDR2 FQGTGA. The CDR3 sequence is 15 residues long. This CDR3 reads CASSLTGSYTDTQYF. Written as DNA, the CDR3 is TGTGCCAGCAGCTTAACAGGGTCCTACACAGATACGCAGTATTTT.

In its sample, this clone was seen once. V gene TRBV27 combines with J gene TRBJ2-7; tentatively, D is TRBD1 or TRBD2 (5 bases each). Germline values: CDR1 MNHEY, CDR2 SMNVEV (reference sequence). Between the trimmed V and J ends, which lost 6 bases and 0 bases, there was a span of 9 bases. The CDR3 is 13 residues long. In DNA form, the CDR3 reads TGTGCCAGCAGCGGGGCGGGCTCCTACGAGCAGTACTTC. Encoded protein: CASSGAGSYEQYF.

This sequence joins TRBV7-6 and TRBJ2-5, with TRBD2 matching 8 bases. Trimming removed 5 bases from V and 3 bases from J; junction bases left unmatched: 2. Germline CDR1 and CDR2: SGHVS and FNYEAQ. This CDR3 has 13 amino acids. CDR3 in amino acids: CASSRLAKETQYF. The CDR3 DNA follows: TGTGCCAGCAGCCGACTAGCGAAAGAGACCCAGTACTTC. Filled out from reference TRBV7-6 and TRBJ2-5, the complete variable domain reads GAGVSQSPRYKVTKRGQDVALRCDPISGHVSLYWYRQALGQGPEFLTYFNYEAQQDKSGLPNDRFSAERPEGSISTLTIQRTEQRDSAMYRCASSRLAKETQYFGPGTRLLVL.

This clone was counted only a few times. The rearrangement joins TRBV7-8 to TRBJ1-5, with 9 bases matching TRBD1. This CDR3 is built from 16 residues. V was pared by 5 bases and J by 6 bases, with 11 bases of the junction left unmatched. Germline CDR1 SGHVS, CDR2 FQNEAQ. CDR3 coding DNA: TGTGCCAGCAGCCCAGGGGACAGGGTTGTTGGTCAGCCCCAGCATTTT. This translates into CASSPGDRVVGQPQHF. Supplemented by reference TRBV7-8 and TRBJ1-5, the full variable domain reads GAGVSQSPRYKVAKRGQDVALRCDPISGHVSLFWYQQALGQGPEFLTYFQNEAQLDKSGLPSDRFFAERPEGSVSTLKIQRTQQEDSAVYLCASSPGDRVVGQPQHFGDGTRLSIL.

The rearrangement uses TRBV7-9 and TRBJ2-1; D remains unclear. Per the germline V gene, CDR1 is SEHNR and CDR2 is FQNEAQ (reference sequence). Between the trimmed V and J ends, which lost 6 bases and 3 bases, there was a span of 9 bases. This CDR3 is built from 13 residues. The CDR3 DNA is TGTGCCAGCAGACCCCCCGGCTACAATGAGCAGTTCTTC. Amino acid sequence: CASRPPGYNEQFF.

V and J are TRBV6-1 and TRBJ2-1; no reliable D call. V lost 8 bases to trimming and J lost 0 bases, with 8 bases between them. The CDR3 has 13 amino acids. Germline V lookup: CDR1 MNHNS, CDR2 SASEGT. This chain's CDR3 is CASSQSSYNEQFF. The CDR3 DNA is TGTGCCAGCTCCCAGAGCTCCTACAATGAGCAGTTCTTC.

The chain carries TRBV7-9 and TRBJ2-3, with TRBD2 as a possible D gene (6 bases). V lost 3 bases, J lost 3 bases, and 19 bases lay in between. The CDR3 consists of 17 residues. The germline gives CDR1 SEHNR, CDR2 FQNEAQ (reference sequence). The CDR3 region has the DNA TGTGCCAGCAGCTTTGGGACCGGGAGCTCGAGGACAGATACGCAGTATTTT. It codes for CASSFGTGSSRTDTQYF. The complete variable domain, with remaining parts taken from reference TRBV7-9 and TRBJ2-3, reads DTGVSQNPRHKITKRGQNVTFRCDPISEHNRLYWYRQTLGQGPEFLTYFQNEAQLEKSRLLSDRFSAERPKGSFSTLEIQRTEQGDSAMYLCASSFGTGSSRTDTQYFGPGTRLTVL.

This clone appeared a single time. V and J are TRBV19 and TRBJ1-5; the D is unclear. Germline CDR1 is LNHDA and CDR2 is SQIVND (reference sequence). The CDR3 covers 13 residues. Trimming pared 3 bases from V and 9 bases from J, leaving 12 bases between. This CDR3 reads CASSIGGPRPQHF. The CDR3 nucleotides read TGTGCCAGTAGTATTGGCGGTCCTAGGCCCCAGCATTTT.

V usage is TRBV19 and J usage is TRBJ1-1; D is undetermined. Germline assignment: CDR1 LNHDA and CDR2 SQIVND (reference sequence). V lost 8 bases and J 3 bases, leaving 10 bases between the germline ends. The CDR3 has 12 residues. CDR3 DNA: TGTGCCAGTTGGGTCGATTACACTGAAGCTTTCTTT. Translation gives CASWVDYTEAFF.

The chain employs TRBV28 and TRBJ2-7; TRBD2 matches at 10 bases. Trimming at V came to 1 base and at J to 3 bases, leaving 6 bases not matched to a gene. Germline CDR1 and CDR2: MDHEN and SYDVKM. The CDR3 is 16 amino acids. CDR3 nucleotide sequence: TGTGCCAGCAGTTTATCACGGACTAGCGGATTCTACGAGCAGTACTTC. This gives the protein CASSLSRTSGFYEQYF.

The rearrangement uses TRBV27 and TRBJ2-3; 9 bases match TRBD2. This CDR3 is 15 amino acids long. Losses at the gene ends were 3 bases for V and 2 bases for J; bases not matched to a gene: 3. CDR1 and CDR2 (germline): MNHEY, SMNVEV (reference sequence). The CDR3 bases are TGTGCCAGCAGTTTTAGCGGGAGCCACACAGATACGCAGTATTTT. The encoded protein is CASSFSGSHTDTQYF.

The CDR3 loop is CASSETRGDMPQHF. In nucleotides, the CDR3 is TGTGCCAGCAGTGAAACCCGGGGTGATATGCCCCAGCATTTT. J is TRBJ1-5 and V is TRBV25-1; no reliable D call. V was shortened by 2 bases and J by 9 bases, with 14 bases between the two germline ends. Germline assignment: CDR1 MGHDK and CDR2 SYGVNS. The CDR3 covers 14 residues.

The J gene is TRBJ2-5, the V gene TRBV15, with TRBD2 identical over 7 bases. With V trimmed by 9 bases and J by 4 bases, 11 bases remained unmatched. The germline V gene has CDR1 LNHNV and CDR2 YYDKDF (reference sequence). CDR3 length: 14 residues. The CDR3 reads CATTGGRAGETQYF. The CDR3 DNA reads as TGTGCCACTACCGGAGGGAGGGCTGGAGAGACCCAGTACTTC.

This rearrangement joins TRBV13 to TRBJ2-5, with a possible D match to TRBD1 (6 bases). The CDR3 totals 14 residues. V was shortened by 3 bases and J by 0 bases, with 8 bases between the two germline ends. Germline V CDR1 and CDR2: PRHDT, FYEKMQ (reference sequence). The CDR3 coding sequence is TGTGCCAGCAGCTTCCGACAGGACCAAGAGACCCAGTACTTC. The encoded protein is CASSFRQDQETQYF.

This chain joins TRBV19 and TRBJ1-5; D perhaps matches TRBD1 (6 bases). The CDR3 has 15 residues. V was shortened by 1 base and J by 1 base, with 8 bases between the two germline ends. Germline CDR1 LNHDA, CDR2 SQIVND (reference sequence). DNA for the CDR3: TGTGCCAGTAGTATAGCAGGGGAGAGCAATCAGCCCCAGCATTTT. Amino acids: CASSIAGESNQPQHF.

This chain uses TRBV6-1 with TRBJ1-2; maybe TRBD1 (6 bases). V was trimmed by 7 bases and J by 7 bases, leaving 13 bases between them. CDR1 and CDR2 (germline): MNHNS, SASEGT. The CDR3 runs 12 residues. The CDR3 nucleotides are TGTGCCAGCACCCCAGGGGCCTTTGGCTACACCTTC. Translation gives CASTPGAFGYTF.